Following are 26 T cell receptor beta chains from one sample sequenced in a study of CD8+ T cells in alopecia areata. Specified treatment: oral pan-JAK inhibitor, 5-10 mg twice daily. RNA, once extracted, was reverse transcribed into cDNA for use as the sequencing template. Measured with immunoSEQ multiplex PCR; TCRdb has only the in-frame clones, and not every one. Among 200,000 to 250,000 clones, roughly 56% were seen once, and the ten largest hold 1.6%. Material: CD4+ T cells sorted from blood, obtained at week 4, from a patient treated with tofacitinib. The receptors here all came from a human donor with alopecia areata.

The V gene is TRBV13, the J gene TRBJ2-1, with 12 bases matching TRBD2. The CDR3 totals 14 residues. Germline trimming cut 5 bases from V and 10 bases from J; bases unmatched to any gene: 6. The V gene's germline CDR1 is PRHDT and CDR2 FYEKMQ (reference sequence). In nucleotides, the CDR3 is TGTGCCAGCAGCCCTAGCGGGGGGGCTTGGGAGCAGTTCTTC. Its protein product is CASSPSGGAWEQFF.

The V call is TRBV7-6, the J call TRBJ2-7; D ambiguous. V shed 1 base and J shed 1 base, with 8 bases lying between them. The CDR3 sequence is 14 residues long. Germline CDR1 SGHVS, CDR2 FNYEAQ. CDR3 nucleotides: TGTGCCAGCAGCTTAGAGGGTCTATCCTACGAGCAGTACTTC. Its protein is CASSLEGLSYEQYF.

The rearrangement joins TRBV7-2 to TRBJ2-4; D gene ambiguous. The V gene lost 5 bases and the J gene lost 7 bases, with 15 bases spanning the gap. The CDR3 has 14 residues. CDR1 is SGHTA, CDR2 FQGNSA, per germline. DNA of the CDR3: TGTGCCAGCAGCGAAACTCGAATCGGGAACATTCAGTACTTC. Translated, it gives CASSETRIGNIQYF.

This clone was observed a single time. The rearrangement uses TRBV14 and TRBJ2-1; 11 bases align to TRBD2. The CDR3 covers 13 residues. Trimming at V came to 3 bases and at J to 10 bases, leaving 2 bases not matched to a gene. Looked up from germline, CDR1 is SGHDN and CDR2 is FVKESK. The CDR3 reads CASSQRLAGEQFF. In DNA form, the CDR3 reads TGTGCCAGCAGCCAGCGACTAGCGGGGGAGCAGTTCTTC. The full variable domain, in which reference TRBV14 and TRBJ2-1 provide the parts outside the CDR3, is EAGVTQFPSHSVIEKGQTVTLRCDPISGHDNLYWYRRVMGKEIKFLLHFVKESKQDESGMPNNRFLAERTGGTYSTLKVQPAELEDSGVYFCASSQRLAGEQFFGPGTRLTVL.

This rearrangement joins TRBV30 to TRBJ1-6; D remains unclear. Germline V CDR1 and CDR2: GTSNPN, SVGIG (reference sequence). There are 15 residues in the CDR3. V dropped 0 bases and J dropped 8 bases, with 14 bases sitting between them. The DNA of the CDR3 is TGTGCCTGGAGTGTACATCCCCTGGAGGATTCACCCCTCCACTTT. This gives the protein CAWSVHPLEDSPLHF.

The genes are TRBV15 and TRBJ1-6; tentative D call: TRBD1 (6 bases). The CDR3 runs 15 residues. V lost 1 base and J lost 6, with 10 bases in between. Germline assignment: CDR1 LNHNV and CDR2 YYDKDF (reference sequence). CDR3 nucleotides: TGTGCCACCAGCAGAGCGGACAGTGGTAATTCACCCCTCCACTTT. Amino acid sequence: CATSRADSGNSPLHF.

The chain joins TRBV6-5 to TRBJ1-2, with 10 bases identical to TRBD1. The CDR3 contains 15 residues. J was trimmed by 1 base and V by 4 bases; bases with no gene match: 3. CDR1 MNHEY and CDR2 SVGAGI come from the germline V gene. The CDR3: CASSFDRGHNYGYTF. The CDR3 region has the DNA TGTGCCAGCAGTTTCGACAGGGGGCATAACTATGGCTACACCTTC.

J is TRBJ2-3 and V is TRBV29-1, with 7 bases that match TRBD1. Trimming took 1 base from V and 7 from J; bases not matched to a gene: 8. The CDR3 contains 14 residues. Germline assignment: CDR1 SQVTM and CDR2 ANQGSEA. CDR3 DNA: TGCAGCGTTGAAGGTCGACAGGGTGTCAATACGCAGTATTTT. Its protein is CSVEGRQGVNTQYF.

V and J are TRBV30 and TRBJ1-2; no clear D. Germline-derived CDR1 and CDR2 are GTSNPN and SVGIG (reference sequence). Trimming removed 2 bases at V and 8 bases at J, with 12 bases between. The length of the CDR3 is 12 residues. In DNA form, the CDR3 reads TGTGCCTGGAGTCCCCGGTATGGAGGCTACACCTTC. This codes for CAWSPRYGGYTF.

This chain uses TRBV30 with TRBJ2-3; maybe TRBD1 (5 bases). Trimming removed 0 bases at V and 2 bases at J, with 12 bases between. Germline V lookup: CDR1 GTSNPN, CDR2 SVGIG (reference sequence). The CDR3 spans 15 residues. In DNA form, the CDR3 reads TGTGCCTGGAGTGTAATGGTGACAGCCACAGATACGCAGTATTTT. Protein: CAWSVMVTATDTQYF.

The chain uses TRBV19 and TRBJ2-4, with D possibly TRBD2 on 6 matching bases. Germline V lookup: CDR1 LNHDA, CDR2 SQIVND (reference sequence). Deletions cut 8 bases from V and 0 bases from J, with 8 bases between. This CDR3 has 13 residues. CDR3 in amino acids: CASSGVAKNIQYF. CDR3 DNA sequence: TGTGCCAGTTCGGGAGTAGCCAAAAACATTCAGTACTTC.

This chain connects TRBV14 to TRBJ2-5, with D perhaps assigned TRBD1 or TRBD2 (6 bases each). This CDR3 has 15 residues. Trimming removed 4 bases at V and 5 bases at J, with 17 bases between. Germline V gives CDR1 SGHDN, CDR2 FVKESK. CDR3 sequence: CASSLGPGARETQYF. In DNA, the CDR3 is TGTGCCAGCAGCCTCGGCCCGGGGGCCCGGGAGACCCAGTACTTC.

This clone was picked up a small number of times. The chain employs TRBV28 and TRBJ2-5; 8 bases map to TRBD2. The germline gives CDR1 MDHEN, CDR2 SYDVKM. Trimming removed 4 bases from V and 1 base from J; junction bases left unmatched: 2. The length of the CDR3 is 14 residues. This CDR3 is CASSSGGTQETQYF. The DNA of the CDR3 is TGTGCCAGCAGTTCGGGGGGGACCCAAGAGACCCAGTACTTC.

The chain joins TRBV29-1 to TRBJ1-1; D is unresolved. V gave up 7 bases and J gave up 2 bases, with 11 bases separating them. CDR3 size: 12 residues. Per germline, CDR1 SQVTM and CDR2 ANQGSEA. In DNA form, the CDR3 reads TGCAGCGCCCGACCCTCTAACACTGAAGCTTTCTTT. This translates into CSARPSNTEAFF. The variable domain in full, with the rest retrieved from reference TRBV29-1 and TRBJ1-1, is SAVISQKPSRDICQRGTSLTIQCQVDSQVTMMFWYRQQPGQSLTLIATANQGSEATYESGFVIDKFPISRPNLTFSTLTVSNMSPEDSSIYLCSARPSNTEAFFGQGTRLTVV.

The CDR3 bases are TGTGCCACCAGCAGAGTGGGGACGCTCTATGGCTACACCTTC. Protein: CATSRVGTLYGYTF. The chain combines TRBV15 with TRBJ1-2, with TRBD1 as a possible D gene (5 bases). This CDR3 region has 14 residues. Trimming took off 1 base at V and 4 bases at J, with 10 bases between the two ends. Germline CDR1 is LNHNV and CDR2 is YYDKDF (reference sequence).

Details on this clone: The sample has other DNA sequences that encode this CDR3 too. The rearrangement uses TRBV4-3 and TRBJ2-3; D possibly uses TRBD1 or TRBD2 (5 bases each). This CDR3 has 13 amino acids. Germline V gene lookup returns CDR1 LGHNA and CDR2 YSLEER. V was pared by 0 bases and J by 7 bases, with 8 bases between. The CDR3: CASSQEPGHTQYF. CDR3 DNA sequence: TGCGCCAGCAGCCAAGAGCCGGGACATACGCAGTATTTT.

The V and J genes are TRBV2 and TRBJ1-1, with no clear D. CDR3 length: 15 residues. V gave up 3 bases and J gave up 0 bases, with 11 bases separating them. Looked up from germline, CDR1 is SNHLY and CDR2 is FYNNEI. The CDR3: CASSDTVVMNTEAFF. CDR3 coding DNA: TGTGCCAGCAGTGATACAGTGGTCATGAACACTGAAGCTTTCTTT.

This clone was counted a few times. This rearrangement joins TRBV5-1 to TRBJ1-4; D uncertain. V lost 4 bases and J 4 bases, leaving 11 bases between the germline ends. There are 14 residues in the CDR3. CDR1 SGHRS and CDR2 YFSETQ come from the germline V gene. CDR3 region: CASSPGRVNEKLFF. The CDR3 DNA follows: TGCGCCAGCAGCCCCGGACGGGTTAATGAAAAACTGTTTTTT. Together with reference TRBV5-1 and TRBJ1-4, the CDR3 gives the full variable domain: KAGVTQTPRYLIKTRGQQVTLSCSPISGHRSVSWYQQTPGQGLQFLFEYFSETQRNKGNFPGRFSGRQFSNSRSEMNVSTLELGDSALYLCASSPGRVNEKLFFGSGTQLSVL.

This clone has more than one count but fewer than ten. Other DNA sequences in this specimen translate into the identical CDR3. This rearrangement joins TRBV9 to TRBJ2-3, with TRBD1 matching 7 bases. The CDR3 extends over 15 amino acids. The ends lost 0 bases at V and 1 base at J; junction bases unmatched: 2. Germline V gene sequence: CDR1 SGDLS, CDR2 YYNGEE. CDR3: CASSVAGGGTDTQYF. In DNA, the CDR3 is TGTGCCAGCAGCGTAGCAGGGGGAGGCACAGATACGCAGTATTTT. Full variable domain (outside the CDR3, taken from reference TRBV9 and TRBJ2-3): DSGVTQTPKHLITATGQRVTLRCSPRSGDLSVYWYQQSLDQGLQFLIQYYNGEERAKGNILERFSAQQFPDLHSELNLSSLELGDSALYFCASSVAGGGTDTQYFGPGTRLTVL.

Remarks on this clone: Other nucleotide sequences in the sample specify the same CDR3. This chain connects TRBV30 to TRBJ2-7, with no clear D. Germline lookup yields CDR1 GTSNPN and CDR2 SVGIG (reference sequence). V lost 5 bases and J 4 bases, leaving 12 bases between the germline ends. There are 12 residues in the CDR3. The CDR3 nucleotides read TGTGCCTGGTCCCCCGACGGGTACGAGCAGTACTTC. Its protein product is CAWSPDGYEQYF.

The V gene is TRBV30, the J gene TRBJ1-5, with D possibly being TRBD1 (5 bases). Trimming left V 3 bases short and J 4 bases short, with 10 bases between. Germline CDR1 reads GTSNPN; CDR2 reads SVGIG (reference sequence). This CDR3 is built from 13 residues. CDR3 sequence reads: CAWSRQRNQPQHF. CDR3 DNA: TGTGCCTGGAGCAGACAGCGGAATCAGCCCCAGCATTTT.

The CDR3 loop is CAWNRGQFTDTQYF. DNA for the CDR3: TGTGCCTGGAACAGGGGGCAGTTCACAGATACGCAGTATTTT. The chain uses TRBV30 and TRBJ2-3; 9 bases are a match to TRBD1. V lost 4 bases, J lost 2 bases, and 4 bases stayed unmatched. The CDR3 covers 14 residues. Looked up from germline, CDR1 is GTSNPN and CDR2 is SVGIG (reference sequence).

The gene calls are TRBV19 and TRBJ2-1; 10 positions agree with TRBD1. Trimming removed 5 bases from V and 4 bases from J; junction bases left unmatched: 2. The V gene's germline CDR1 is LNHDA and CDR2 SQIVND (reference sequence). CDR3 length equals 14 residues. The CDR3 nucleotides are TGTGCCAGTAGTGTGGACAGGGGGTACAATGAGCAGTTCTTC. This gives the protein CASSVDRGYNEQFF.

The rearrangement uses TRBV18 and TRBJ1-4, with 7 positions matching TRBD1. This CDR3 spans 15 amino acids. CDR1 and CDR2 (germline): KGHSH, LQKENI. Losses at the gene ends were 4 bases for V and 14 bases for J; bases not matched to a gene: 16. For the CDR3, the DNA is TGTGCCAGCTCACTACAAAACCCCGGGCGGGACAGCCTGTTTTTT. It codes for CASSLQNPGRDSLFF.

This chain joins TRBV5-1 and TRBJ1-2; no reliable D call. Germline CDR1 SGHRS, CDR2 YFSETQ. The CDR3 runs to 11 residues. Trimming shortened V by 4 bases and J by 5 bases, and 6 bases separated the two germline ends. The CDR3 region is CASSPGYGYTF. The CDR3 coding sequence is TGCGCCAGCAGCCCGGGGTATGGCTACACCTTC.

As regards this clone: Other nucleotide sequences in the sample specify the same CDR3. The chain employs TRBV29-1 and TRBJ1-2; D is undetermined. Germline values: CDR1 SQVTM, CDR2 ANQGSEA. The CDR3 runs 12 residues. V dropped 4 bases and J dropped 2 bases, with 8 bases sitting between them. CDR3 DNA: TGCAGCGTTGGCGGCAGCAACTATGGCTACACCTTC. Translated, it gives CSVGGSNYGYTF.